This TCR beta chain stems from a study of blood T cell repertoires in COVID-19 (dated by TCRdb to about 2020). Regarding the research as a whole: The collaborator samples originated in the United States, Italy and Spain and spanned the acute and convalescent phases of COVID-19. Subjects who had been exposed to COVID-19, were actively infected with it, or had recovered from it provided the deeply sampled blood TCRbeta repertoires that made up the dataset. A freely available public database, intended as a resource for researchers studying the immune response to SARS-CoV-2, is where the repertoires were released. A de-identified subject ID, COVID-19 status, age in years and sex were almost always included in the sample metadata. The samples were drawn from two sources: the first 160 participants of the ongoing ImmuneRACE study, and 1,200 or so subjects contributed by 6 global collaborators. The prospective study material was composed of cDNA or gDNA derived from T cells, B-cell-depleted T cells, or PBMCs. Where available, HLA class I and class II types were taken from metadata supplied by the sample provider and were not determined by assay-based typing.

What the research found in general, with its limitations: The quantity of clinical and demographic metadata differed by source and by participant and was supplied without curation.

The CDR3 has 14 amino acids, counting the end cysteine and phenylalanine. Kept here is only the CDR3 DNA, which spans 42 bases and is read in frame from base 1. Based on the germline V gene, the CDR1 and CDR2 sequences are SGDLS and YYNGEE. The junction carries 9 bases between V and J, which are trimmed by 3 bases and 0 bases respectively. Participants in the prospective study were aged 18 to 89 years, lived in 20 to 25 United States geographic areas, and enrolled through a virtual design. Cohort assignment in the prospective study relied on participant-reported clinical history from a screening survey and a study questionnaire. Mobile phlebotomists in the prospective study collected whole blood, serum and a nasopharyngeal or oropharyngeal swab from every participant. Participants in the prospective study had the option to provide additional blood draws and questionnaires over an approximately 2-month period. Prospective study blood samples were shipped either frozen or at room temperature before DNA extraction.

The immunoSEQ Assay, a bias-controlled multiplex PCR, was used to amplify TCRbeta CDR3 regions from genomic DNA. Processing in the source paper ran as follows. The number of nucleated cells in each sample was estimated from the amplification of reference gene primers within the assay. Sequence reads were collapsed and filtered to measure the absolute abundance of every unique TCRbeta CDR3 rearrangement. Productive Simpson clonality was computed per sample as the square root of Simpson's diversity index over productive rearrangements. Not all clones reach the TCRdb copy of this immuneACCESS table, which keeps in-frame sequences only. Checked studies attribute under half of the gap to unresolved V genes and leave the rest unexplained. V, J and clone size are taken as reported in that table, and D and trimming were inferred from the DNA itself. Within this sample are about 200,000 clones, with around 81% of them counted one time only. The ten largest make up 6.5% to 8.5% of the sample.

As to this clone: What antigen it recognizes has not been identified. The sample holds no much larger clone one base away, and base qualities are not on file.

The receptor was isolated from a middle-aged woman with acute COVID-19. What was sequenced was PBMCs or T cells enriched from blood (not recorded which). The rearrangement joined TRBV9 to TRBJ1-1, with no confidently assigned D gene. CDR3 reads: CASSAEGMNTEAFF. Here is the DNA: TGTGCCAGCAGCGCGGAGGGAATGAACACTGAAGCTTTCTTT.